A single TCR beta chain is shown here with its context. Its antigen is undetermined. PCR used 60 Vbeta primers and 13 Jbeta primers. Method: immunoSEQ multiplex PCR; TCRdb's copy keeps in-frame clones and lacks some. Of about 130,000 clones in the sample, approximately 80% were seen once. The data originate from a study of cytomegalovirus exposure and HLA in healthy donors. Study observations and caveats: Three chains tied to CMV proved CMV antigen-specific in vitro. By HLA locus, TCR association rates varied in a later analysis, with DRB1 showing the most and HLA-C the fewest.

Donors in the study were healthy people who gave bone marrow. The germline CDR1 and CDR2 sequences are MDHEN and SYDVKM. The CDR3 loop spans 14 amino acids. V lost 3 bases to trimming and J lost 3 bases, with 9 bases between them. This clonotype originated in a man aged 25 to 40 in good health and CMV-seronegative. The chain joins TRBV28 to TRBJ1-5; D remains unclear. Material for sequencing was PBMCs. For the CDR3, the DNA is TGTGCCAGCAGTTTGACGGCGGTCAATCAGCCCCAGCATTTT. Its translation: CASSLTAVNQPQHF.